This T cell receptor beta chain was sequenced during a study of cytomegalovirus exposure and HLA in healthy donors (dated by TCRdb to the late 2010s). For context, the study as a whole: According to an earlier analysis of 587 of the donors, about 179 million T cells yielded some 120 million unique TCR beta sequences and approximately 300 Gb of sequence data. High-throughput TCR immunosequencing, statistical association of individual TCRs with disease status, and machine learning were combined to predict cytomegalovirus infection status. The genetic ancestry cluster associated with self-reported Caucasian donors included approximately 85% of the 398 genotyped donors. To decide whether each TCR beta V gene segment behaved as functional or pseudogenic, an earlier analysis of over 500 of the donors relied on high-throughput TCR beta sequencing. Rather than drawing on any new phenotypic data, the later analysis identified candidate immune exposures from TCR beta sequences and the way those sequences occurred across donors. Besides the first cohort of 550 to 750 subjects, a separate validation cohort made up of 120 different subjects was used. A handful of DR-DQ haplotypes were handled as single units for association and clustering because linkage in the cohort was strong. Class I and class II HLA loci were covered by the typing at four-digit resolution. Across about 370 genotyped donors of the cohort, an average of about 240,000 unique TCR beta nucleotide sequences per donor were sequenced, and roughly a sixth of those sequences were non-productive. About 300 gigabases of sequencing data and 75 million to 85 million unique TCR sequences made up an early release that covered under 750 HLA-typed donors. A later genetic analysis used genome-wide SNP genotypes for about 60% of the 666 donors, treating that subset as a discovery cohort. Donor age, sex, ethnicity and CMV serostatus were compiled alongside the repertoire data. A later analysis re-analyzed previously published TCR beta repertoires from 660 or so donors and added high-resolution HLA genotyping to study TCR occurrence patterns. The study aimed to test whether cataloging public T cell receptors could reveal signatures of past pathogen exposure. All discovery cohort repertoires had been generated using a single sequencing platform. The study profiled the T cell repertoires of about 640 subjects by immunosequencing and related them to cytomegalovirus serostatus. Typing coverage varied by locus: roughly 620-640 donors for A, B, C, DRB1 and DQB1; 500 to 550 for DQA1; more than 600 for DPA1; some 470 for DPB1.

The cohort comprised fewer than 700 healthy bone marrow donors. All cohort members were sampled while nominally healthy, although unrecorded immune exposures were likely present. The donor tested CMV seropositive and was one of the 289 seropositive cohort members. Every donor gave a peripheral blood sample, and the peripheral blood mononuclear cells from that sample were used for TCR beta sequencing. Genomic DNA extraction from the blood cell samples was performed with the Qiagen DNeasy Blood Extraction Kit. About this clone: The antigen it binds to is not known. Base qualities are missing; no much larger clone stands one base away.

Beyond this particular receptor, the publication reports: Because some donors lacked HLA typing at each locus, the association tests relied only on the typed subset. Strong co-occurrence of HLA alleles, especially DR and DQ, made assigning TCR associations to individual alleles difficult. Most TCR sequences were observed very rarely across donors, whereas some public TCRs were present in many individuals. At a false discovery rate of 0.05, a later analysis linked fewer than 20,000 TCR beta sequences to specific HLA alleles. A group of highly shared sequence variants was considered likely to be a technical artifact of the sequencing pipeline. This cohort had only TCR beta chains sequenced, and the lack of alpha or paired-chain data limited which features could be detected. Correlated functional status among segregating V segments might reflect linkage disequilibrium, but an unknown experimental factor could not be ruled out. In vitro tests confirmed that a few of the cytomegalovirus-associated TCR beta chains recognize cytomegalovirus antigens. The classifier was reported to diagnose cytomegalovirus status with high specificity and sensitivity in both the original cohort and the validation cohort. In a later analysis, the rate of TCR association differed among HLA loci, with DRB1 alleles having the most associated TCRs and HLA-C alleles having the fewest. In an earlier analysis of approximately 590 of the donors, most TCR beta V segments appeared in productive rearrangements about 90% or about 30% of the time, broadly matching IMGT annotations. In a later genetic analysis, fewer N-insertions in productive TCRs were reported among donors in an Asian-associated ancestry cluster than the approximately 630-donor mean. An association between a missense DCLRE1C variant and V-gene and J-gene trimming of TCR beta chains was found in a later genetic analysis and replicated in an independent cohort. The only immune exposure information available for the cohort was CMV serostatus. Because counts were too low, roughly 18 rarely observed V segments, including chromosome 9 orphons, were left out of the earlier analysis of 587 of the donors. Presence/absence analyses assumed roughly uniform sequencing depth across donors, an assumption that may not hold. A later analysis found that HLA-associated TCR beta chains were more clonally expanded and had lower generation probabilities than equally common non-associated chains. In a later analysis, most CMV-associated TCR beta chains were found to appear HLA-restricted, with HLA associations seemingly driven largely by CMV exposure. In the study, approximately 150 TCR beta chains were listed as associated with cytomegalovirus. Some IMGT-functional V segments, including TRBV6-2 and TRBV6-3, could not be told apart with the 87-base-pair reads, so those segments were excluded. The authors suggested that the approach could potentially be extended to other disease states and immunological phenotypes. Several of the top co-occurrence clusters appeared to be linked to parvovirus B19, influenza, CMV and Epstein-Barr virus, according to a later analysis. A further reported finding was that TCR beta sequences accurately predicted the HLA-A and HLA-B alleles for most subjects in the first cohort.

The CDR3 has 14 amino acids, counting the end cysteine and phenylalanine. Just CDR3 DNA is preserved here, 42 bases in frame from base 1. V has 4 bases trimmed and J has 3 bases trimmed; junction bases matching no gene number 6. CDR1 and CDR2 are read off the germline V gene (reference sequence) as MNHEY and SMNVEV. Library preparation was by the immunoSEQ multiplex PCR assay. The multiplex PCR relied on a mix of 60 forward primers for TCR Vbeta segments and 13 reverse primers for TCR Jbeta segments. A multiplex PCR assay on genomic DNA amplified the CDR3 region of rearranged TCR beta genes. Amplified TCR beta libraries were sequenced as 87-base-pair reads on the Illumina HiSeq System. On the study's bioinformatics: A later analysis tallied around 82 million unique TCR beta chains across the 610 or so repertoires, and about 10 million of those chains were shared by two or more donors. Raw reads were error-corrected and collapsed into unique sequences with a nearest-neighbor algorithm that merged closely related sequences to remove PCR and sequencing errors. V, D and J gene segments were assigned by aligning CDR3 sequences to IMGT reference sequences. Each retained sequence needed at least a six-nucleotide match to both a V gene segment and a J gene segment. A rearrangement was called productive if the CDR3 had no stop codons and remained in frame with V and J, and every other rearrangement was called non-productive. Following IMGT convention, CDR3 was defined as the stretch from the second conserved V-encoded cysteine to the conserved J-encoded phenylalanine. Sequences without an unambiguous match to a single V gene segment were excluded from the earlier analysis of about 640 of the donors. An earlier analysis of a few hundred of the donors classified V segments as functional when productive rearrangements were above 56.7% and as segregating when the standard deviation between donors was above 5%. To diagnose cytomegalovirus status from the catalog of TCR beta chain sequences, a statistical classification framework was built. In a later analysis, V and J genes were assigned by comparing TCR nucleotide sequences against IMGT/GENE-DB human TR gene sequences. In a later analysis, CDR3 sequences and most-parsimonious VDJ recombination scenarios were assigned using the TCRdist pipeline. A later analysis defined each TCR beta chain by its CDR3 amino acid sequence plus V-gene family, and excluded reads lacking a unique V-gene family. In a later analysis, 450 to 600 highly shared, low-generation-probability nucleotide sequences were removed to address suspected cross-contamination and a sequencing artifact. A later analysis calculated a clonal expansion index for each public chain from normalized within-repertoire ranks of inferred template counts. In a later analysis, generation probabilities were computed with a VDJ recombination model fitted to out-of-frame rearrangements, and the resulting probabilities were checked against IGoR. Hypergeometric tests were used in a later analysis to score TCR-TCR, TCR-HLA and TCR-CMV co-occurrence, with a repertoire-size bias correction applied to the TCR pairs. False discovery rates were estimated in a later analysis by permuting HLA or CMV assignments 20 times. A later analysis grouped co-occurring TCRs with DBSCAN, adding TCRdist sequence similarity when clustering within HLA-allele-positive subsets. Co-occurrence clustering excluded repertoires with fewer than 30,000 or more than 120,000 public chains, plus five with anomalous nucleotide sharing. The table was pulled from immuneACCESS by TCRdb, which kept in-frame rearrangements only. Such tables lose some clones; where checked, under half of the loss comes from unresolved V genes, and the rest has no known cause. That table gives V, J and clone size, and the DNA gave D and trimming. This sample comprises 95,000 to 110,000 clones, more than 75% of them detected only once. About 2.5% of the sample is held by the ten biggest clonotypes.

The rearrangement combines TRBV27 with TRBJ2-7; 7 bases in the middle match TRBD1. This receptor was obtained from a man under 40 in good health and CMV-seropositive. Sample: PBMCs. The CDR3 amino acid sequence is: CASSSNRQGYEQYF. The sequenced DNA: TGTGCCAGCAGTTCAAATAGACAGGGCTACGAGCAGTACTTC.